This TCR beta chain was profiled in a study of T cells of healthy individuals (dated by TCRdb to 2016 to 2018). To prepare the library, 5' RACE was applied. TCRdb names Illumina MiSeq as the instrument used. TCRdb trimmed public reads at Q25 via fastp, called clones via MiXCR and kept in-frame beta chains. Each CDR3 protein gets just one entry, which takes the most common genes and DNA from the rows behind it. The sample contains approximately 52,000 distinct CDR3 sequences, roughly 14% of them found a single time. The top ten clones comprise roughly 16% of the sample. Points on this clonotype: Its antigen is still unknown. One junction end disagrees with the germline gene, perhaps due to a read error.

The TCR sequence derives from a human donor in good health.

The CDR3 protein sequence reads: CSATSGGLGYGYTF. The DNA sequence follows: TGCAGTGCTACATCAGGGGGATTGGGCTATGGCTATACCTTC. This chain is built from TRBV20-1 and TRBJ1-2, with 7 junctional bases fitting TRBD1. Based on the germline V gene (reference sequence), the CDR1 and CDR2 sequences are DFQATT and SNEGSKA. The CDR3 measures 14 amino acids from cysteine to phenylalanine. Only CDR3 DNA is held: 42 bases, read in frame from base 1.